These 5 T cell receptor beta chains came from one sample sequenced in a study of CD8 T cells in Susac syndrome. RNA was extracted with the RNeasy kit, and a quantity of about 0.45 to 1 ug was reverse transcribed using random hexamers. TCRdb re-derived calls from the immunoSEQ multiplex PCR reads in MiXCR, one entry per CDR3 protein. The sample lists around 150,000 distinct CDR3 sequences, approximately 95% seen once, with 0.13% to 0.15% in the top ten. Sequencing was performed on CD4+ T cells from PBMCs. The receptors were sampled from a human donor with Susac syndrome.

The chain recombines TRBV12-3 or TRBV12-4 with TRBJ1-2; no clear D gene. The CDR3 covers 12 residues. Between the trimmed V and J ends, which lost 3 bases and 1 base, there was a span of 3 bases. DNA for the CDR3: TGTGCCAGCAGTTTCAGTAACTATGGCTACACCTTC. The encoded protein is CASSFSNYGYTF.

V gene TRBV5-1 combines with J gene TRBJ2-2, with a tentative D call TRBD2 (5 bases). The CDR3 has 14 residues. The germline CDR1 and CDR2 sequences are SGHRS and YFSETQ. With 7 bases removed from V and 4 bases from J, the gap between germline ends came to 14 bases. CDR3 residues: CASGLAMATGELFF. DNA for the CDR3: TGCGCCAGCGGGCTAGCTATGGCCACCGGGGAGCTGTTTTTT.

The chain combines TRBV28 with TRBJ2-6; D remains ambiguous. The CDR3 runs 13 residues. Germline lookup yields CDR1 MDHEN and CDR2 SYDVKM. Trimming cost V 6 bases and J 8 bases, with 11 bases left between them. DNA for the CDR3: TGTGCCAGCAGCCTCCTCAGGACCAACGTCCTGACTTTC. Protein sequence: CASSLLRTNVLTF.

The V and J genes are TRBV25-1 and TRBJ1-2; a possible D gene is TRBD1 (5 bases). The CDR3 consists of 13 residues. The ends were cut back, 4 bases at V and 4 bases at J, with 10 bases in the middle. The germline CDR1 and CDR2 sequences are MGHDK and SYGVNS. CDR3: CASSAGRIYGYTF. Here the CDR3 DNA reads TGTGCCAGCAGTGCGGGACGGATCTATGGCTACACCTTC.

J is TRBJ1-1 and V is TRBV20-1, with TRBD1 matching 7 bases. The junction had 8 bases not matched to a gene; V was cut back by 1 base and J by 6 bases. Looked up from germline, CDR1 is DFQATT and CDR2 is SNEGSKA (reference sequence). The CDR3 contains 14 residues. CDR3 in DNA: TGCAGTGCTAGAGCTGCTAGGGGGCAGCCTGAAGCTTTCTTT. Its protein product is CSARAARGQPEAFF.